The clone carrying this TCR beta chain has ten or more counts. The antigen remains unidentified. The V end was cut by 8 bases, the J end by 3 bases, with 17 bases between. The germline CDR1 and CDR2 sequences are SQVTM and ANQGSEA. This CDR3 comprises 14 residues. One entry per CDR3 protein results from TCRdb running MiXCR on the 5' RACE reads. The table includes over 200,000 distinct CDR3 sequences, around 9.6% detected once. The sample belongs to a study of identical twins. Regarding the study as a whole: Beta clonotypes that were abundant in cord blood contained fewer insertions, a pattern absent from memory repertoires. Analyses based on zero insertions could be partly confounded by invariant MAIT and iNKT cells.

Sequencing was done on a sample of memory (CD45RO+) T cells sorted from blood. The sequence came from a woman aged 18-29 years in good health. The chain uses TRBV29-1 and TRBJ2-1; weak D call: TRBD2 (6 bases). This chain's CDR3 is CSSGPGLSYNEQFF. In DNA, the CDR3 is TGCAGCAGCGGACCGGGACTCAGCTACAATGAGCAGTTCTTC.